This TCR beta chain was captured by sequencing in a study of blood T cells in healthy people across ages. Whole-study findings and limits: Among T cells, TCR beta diversity per million cells dropped roughly linearly as age rose. Naive and antigen-experienced cells could not be conclusively compared, given unsorted PBMCs.

Sample-barcoded 5' priming and a J-beta primer mix drove a second PCR of about 6 to 12 cycles. Each sample provided no less than 2.5 million CDR3-containing paired-end reads. MiXCR, applied by TCRdb to the 5' RACE reads, yields one record per CDR3 protein. Of under 800,000 distinct CDR3 sequences in the sample, around a fifth were seen once. CDR3 length: 12 residues. Trimming pared 1 base from V and 10 bases from J, leaving 9 bases between. Germline V gene sequence: CDR1 SGHTA, CDR2 FQGNSA. To note about this clonotype: Its antigen is as yet unknown.

Total RNA was extracted at no less than 5.5 micrograms per sample. The receptor was derived from a man aged 70-80 years in good health. The genes are TRBV7-2 and TRBJ2-3; D not certain. The specimen sequenced was blood. CDR3 coding DNA: TGTGCCAGCAGCTTAGACTCGCACCCGCAGTATTTT. Protein sequence: CASSLDSHPQYF.